The 15 T cell receptor beta chains in this list originate from one sample, sequenced in a study of neoadjuvant anti-PD-1 for oral cavity cancer. Described time point: after neoadjuvant nivolumab, at surgical resection. TCRdb keeps only in-frame clones here, not all; method: immunoSEQ multiplex PCR. The sample has about 37,000 clones, more than 35% seen once; the top ten hold around 16%. The starting material was tumor tissue, obtained after nivolumab (anti-PD-1) treatment. Receptors originate from a person aged 35-79 years with oral cavity squamous cell carcinoma.

The sample holds a few counts of this clone. V gene TRBV18 combines with J gene TRBJ1-4; perhaps TRBD1 as D (5 bases). This CDR3 region has 14 residues. V was pared by 3 bases and J by 0 bases, with 5 bases between. The germline CDR1 and CDR2 sequences are KGHSH and LQKENI. CDR3 sequence: CASSPTATNEKLFF. The DNA of the CDR3 is TGTGCCAGCTCACCGACAGCAACTAATGAAAAACTGTTTTTT.

This rearrangement joins TRBV9 to TRBJ2-3, with a weak D call TRBD1 (6 bases). From germline, CDR1 is SGDLS and CDR2 YYNGEE. Trimming took off 2 bases at V and 5 bases at J, with 12 bases between the two ends. CDR3 size: 14 residues. This chain's CDR3 is CASSVRGERDTQYF. CDR3 DNA sequence: TGTGCCAGCAGCGTCAGGGGAGAAAGAGATACGCAGTATTTT.

The V call is TRBV5-6, the J call TRBJ2-3; D might be TRBD2 (6 bases). The CDR3 is 13 amino acids. Looked up from germline, CDR1 is SGHDT and CDR2 is YYEEEE. V dropped 4 bases and J dropped 7 bases, with 13 bases sitting between them. The chain's CDR3 is CASSRPGDNTQYF. The CDR3 region has the DNA TGTGCCAGCAGCCGTCCGGGAGACAATACGCAGTATTTT.

The V call is TRBV4-1, the J call TRBJ1-2; 9 bases match TRBD1. The germline gives CDR1 MGHRA, CDR2 YSYEKL. The length of the CDR3 is 17 residues. Trimming took 1 base from V and 1 from J; bases not matched to a gene: 7. In DNA, the CDR3 is TGCGCCAGCAGCCAAGGAACCGGGACAGGGCTTAACTATGGCTACACCTTC. Protein: CASSQGTGTGLNYGYTF.

The V gene is TRBV6-5, the J gene TRBJ2-7; a weak D match, TRBD1 (6 bases). Germline lookup yields CDR1 MNHEY and CDR2 SVGAGI. The CDR3 is made up of 13 amino acids. The germline V and J ends were trimmed by 6 bases and 2 bases, with 11 bases remaining between them. CDR3 DNA: TGTGCCAGCAGGCAAGGACAGACCTACGAGCAGTACTTC. Amino acid sequence: CASRQGQTYEQYF.

This clone appeared a single time. This chain links TRBV27 with TRBJ2-7, with 8 nucleotides matching TRBD1. Germline V gene data show CDR1 as MNHEY and CDR2 as SMNVEV (reference sequence). Trimming took 7 bases from V and 3 from J; bases not matched to a gene: 5. The CDR3 is 13 amino acids. The CDR3, as DNA: TGTGCCAGCATTGACAGGGGAGGCTACGAGCAGTACTTC. Amino acids: CASIDRGGYEQYF.

About this clone: A read error is the likely source, as a far larger clone sits one nucleotide away. V and J are TRBV4-3 and TRBJ2-7; TRBD2 aligns across 8 bases. Germline-derived CDR1 and CDR2 are LGHNA and YSLEER. The CDR3 has 12 residues. V trimming: 5 bases; J trimming: 6 bases; junction bases outside the gene matches: 3. This CDR3 reads CASSLAGGEQYF. The CDR3 region has the DNA TGCGCCAGCAGCTTGGCGGGAGGCGAGCAGTACTTC.

V is TRBV5-1 and J is TRBJ1-2, with 10 nucleotides matching TRBD1. Germline V gene data show CDR1 as SGHRS and CDR2 as YFSETQ. The CDR3 runs 16 residues. Trimming took 4 bases from V and 7 from J; bases not matched to a gene: 13. The CDR3 bases are TGCGCCAGCAGCAGAAACCCCTCGGGGACAGGGGTTGGCTACACCTTC. This codes for CASSRNPSGTGVGYTF.

The chain links TRBV5-1 to TRBJ2-1; D might be TRBD1 or TRBD2, each matching 5 bases. The germline V and J ends were trimmed by 4 bases and 7 bases, with 18 bases remaining between them. The CDR3 consists of 15 residues. Per the germline V gene, CDR1 is SGHRS and CDR2 is YFSETQ. The CDR3: CASSLLEGRGNEQFF. In nucleotides, the CDR3 is TGCGCCAGCAGCCTACTCGAGGGGAGAGGGAATGAGCAGTTCTTC.

This clone was observed a few times. J is TRBJ2-3 and V is TRBV7-2, with 8 bases lining up with TRBD2. Germline-derived CDR1 and CDR2 are SGHTA and FQGNSA. Losses at the gene ends were 0 bases for V and 10 bases for J; bases not matched to a gene: 9. There are 15 residues in the CDR3. The CDR3 sequence is CASSLAGLVGGAQYF. The DNA of the CDR3 is TGTGCCAGCAGCTTAGCGGGACTAGTAGGCGGTGCGCAGTATTTT.

The V gene is TRBV25-1, the J gene TRBJ1-1; D unclear. V lost 9 bases and J lost 11, with 28 bases in between. The germline CDR1 and CDR2 sequences are MGHDK and SYGVNS. CDR3 size: 15 residues. The CDR3 is CASREAGRGLGRAFF. CDR3 nucleotides: TGTGCCAGTAGAGAGGCTGGGAGAGGGTTGGGTCGTGCTTTCTTT.

This sequence joins TRBV2 and TRBJ2-7; 12 positions agree with TRBD1. CDR3 length: 13 amino acids. Germline CDR1 reads SNHLY; CDR2 reads FYNNEI. J gave up 8 bases and V 9 bases, and 8 bases lay outside the gene matches. The CDR3 is CASWGTGGPKQYF. The CDR3 nucleotides read TGTGCCAGTTGGGGGACAGGGGGCCCTAAGCAGTACTTC.

The rearrangement joins TRBV27 to TRBJ1-3; D is undetermined. Deletions cut 8 bases from V and 0 bases from J, with 11 bases between. CDR1 and CDR2 (germline): MNHEY, SMNVEV (reference sequence). This CDR3 has 14 residues. The CDR3 sequence: CASRKSTSGNTIYF. CDR3 bases: TGTGCCAGCCGGAAGTCGACCTCTGGAAACACCATATATTTT.

The V gene is TRBV5-1, the J gene TRBJ2-2, with TRBD1 identical over 11 bases. Germline-derived CDR1 and CDR2 are SGHRS and YFSETQ. The ends lost 2 bases at V and 4 bases at J; junction bases unmatched: 4. This CDR3 has 16 amino acids. The CDR3 sequence: CASSFGQGAITGELFF. CDR3 nucleotides: TGCGCCAGCAGCTTTGGACAGGGGGCAATCACCGGGGAGCTGTTTTTT.

This clone turned up a few times. The rearrangement joins TRBV7-9 to TRBJ2-7; the D is unclear. The CDR3 consists of 16 residues. Trimming pared 7 bases from V and 3 bases from J, leaving 22 bases between. In germline, CDR1 is SEHNR, CDR2 FQNEAQ (reference sequence). The DNA for the CDR3 is TGTGCCAGCATCATAAGGGTAGCCAAGAGGTACTACGAGCAGTACTTC. Residues: CASIIRVAKRYYEQYF.